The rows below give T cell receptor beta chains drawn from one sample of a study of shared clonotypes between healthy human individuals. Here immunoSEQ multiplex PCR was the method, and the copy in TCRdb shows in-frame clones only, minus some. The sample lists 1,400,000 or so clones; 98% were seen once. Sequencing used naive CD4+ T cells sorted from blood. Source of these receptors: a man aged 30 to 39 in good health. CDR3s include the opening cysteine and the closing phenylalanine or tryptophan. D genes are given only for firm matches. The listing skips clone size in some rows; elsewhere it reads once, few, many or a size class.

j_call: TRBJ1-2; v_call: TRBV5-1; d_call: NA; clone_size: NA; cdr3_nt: TGCGCCAGCGGCGGGGGGCAGGGGCGCGATGGCTACACCTTC; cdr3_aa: CASGGGQGRDGYTF
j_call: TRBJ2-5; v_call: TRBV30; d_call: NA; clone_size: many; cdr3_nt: TGTGCCTGGAGTTTAGGGCCGTCGGAGACCCAGTACTTC; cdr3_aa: CAWSLGPSETQYF
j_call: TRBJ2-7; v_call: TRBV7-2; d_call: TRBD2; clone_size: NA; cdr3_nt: TGTGCCAGCGAGGCTAGCGGGGGCTACTACGAGCAGTACTTC; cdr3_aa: CASEASGGYYEQYF
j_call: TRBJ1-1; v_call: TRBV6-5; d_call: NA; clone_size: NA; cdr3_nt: TGTGCCAGCTCAAATACCTTGAACACTGAAGCTTTCTTT; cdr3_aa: CASSNTLNTEAFF
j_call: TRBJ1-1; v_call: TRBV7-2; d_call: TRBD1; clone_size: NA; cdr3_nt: TGTGCCAGCAGCTTAGATAACAGGGGCGTTGCAGCTGAAGCTTTCTTT; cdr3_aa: CASSLDNRGVAAEAFF
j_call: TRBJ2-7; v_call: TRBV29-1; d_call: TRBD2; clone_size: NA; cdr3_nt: TGCAGCGTTGGGGCGGGAGGAAGCTACGAGCAGTACTTC; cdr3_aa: CSVGAGGSYEQYF
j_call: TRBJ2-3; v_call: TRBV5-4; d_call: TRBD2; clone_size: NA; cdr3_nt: TGTGCCAGCAGCAACGGGGGACTAGCGGGAGGAGATACGCAGTATTTT; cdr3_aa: CASSNGGLAGGDTQYF
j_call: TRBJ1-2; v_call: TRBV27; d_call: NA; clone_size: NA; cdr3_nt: TGTGCCAGCAGAGGAACTGCTAACTATGGCTACACCTTC; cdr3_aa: CASRGTANYGYTF
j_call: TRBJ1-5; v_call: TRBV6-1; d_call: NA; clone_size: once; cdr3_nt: TGTGCCAGCAGTGAAGGCCCGGATAGCAATCAGCCCCAGCATTTT; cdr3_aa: CASSEGPDSNQPQHF
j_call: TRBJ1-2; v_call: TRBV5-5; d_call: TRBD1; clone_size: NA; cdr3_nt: TGTGCCAGCAGCTTGGACAGGGGCTCTCGGCTAACTGGCTATGGCTACACCTTC; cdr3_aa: CASSLDRGSRLTGYGYTF
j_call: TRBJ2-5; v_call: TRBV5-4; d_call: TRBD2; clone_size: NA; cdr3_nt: TGTGCCAGCAGCCACGAGGGGGTTAGCGGGATTGGAGAGACCCAGTACTTC; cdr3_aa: CASSHEGVSGIGETQYF
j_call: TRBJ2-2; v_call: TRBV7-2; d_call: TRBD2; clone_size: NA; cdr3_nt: TGTGCCAGCAGCTTCTCAGGGGGACTAGCGGCCAGTGGGGAGCTGTTTTTT; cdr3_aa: CASSFSGGLAASGELFF
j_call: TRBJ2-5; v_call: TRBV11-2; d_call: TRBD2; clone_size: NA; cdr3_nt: TGTGCCAGCAGCCTCCTAGCGGGAGAACCGCTACAAGAGACCCAGTACTTC; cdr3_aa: CASSLLAGEPLQETQYF
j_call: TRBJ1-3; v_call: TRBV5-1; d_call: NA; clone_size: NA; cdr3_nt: TGCGCCAGCAGCTTGGTTCAGGGCCTCTCTGGAAACACCATATATTTT; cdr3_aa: CASSLVQGLSGNTIYF
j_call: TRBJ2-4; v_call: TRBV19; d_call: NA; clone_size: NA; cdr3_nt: TGTGCCAGTAGTTCCCCGGCAGAAAAAAACATTCAGTACTTC; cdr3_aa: CASSSPAEKNIQYF
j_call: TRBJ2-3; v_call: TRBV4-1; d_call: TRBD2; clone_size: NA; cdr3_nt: TGCGCCAGCAGCCAAATAGCGGGAGGGTCGCCTTCCTCTACGCAGTATTTT; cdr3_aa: CASSQIAGGSPSSTQYF
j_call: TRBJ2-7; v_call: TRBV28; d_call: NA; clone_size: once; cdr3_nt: TGTGCCAGCAGTTTTGCGGTTCCCTACGAGCAGTACTTC; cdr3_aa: CASSFAVPYEQYF
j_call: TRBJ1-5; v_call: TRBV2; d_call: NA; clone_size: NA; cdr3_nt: TGTGCCAGCACCGGGGACGGCGGGTCCCAGCATTTT; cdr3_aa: CASTGDGGSQHF
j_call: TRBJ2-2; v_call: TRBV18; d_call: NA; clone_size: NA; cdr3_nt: TGTGCCAGCTCACCGTCGGCAGGGTTGACGACCGGGGAGCTGTTTTTT; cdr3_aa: CASSPSAGLTTGELFF
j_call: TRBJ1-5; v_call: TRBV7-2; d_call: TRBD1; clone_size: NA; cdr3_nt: TGTGCCAGCAGCTTATTCGAGACAGGGTTGAATCAGCCCCAGCATTTT; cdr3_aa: CASSLFETGLNQPQHF
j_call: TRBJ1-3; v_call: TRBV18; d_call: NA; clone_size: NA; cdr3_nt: TGTGCCAGCTCACCACCCCAGAGGGGGGGAAACACCATATATTTT; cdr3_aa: CASSPPQRGGNTIYF
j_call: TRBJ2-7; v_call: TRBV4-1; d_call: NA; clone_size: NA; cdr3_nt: TGCGCCAGCAGCCCTCCTATTCCGGGTCCGTCCTACGAGCAGTACTTC; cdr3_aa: CASSPPIPGPSYEQYF
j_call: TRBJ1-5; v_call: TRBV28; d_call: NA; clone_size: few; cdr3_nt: TGTGCCAGCAGCCTTCCGGACGGCCGCAATCAGCCCCAGCATTTT; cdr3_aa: CASSLPDGRNQPQHF
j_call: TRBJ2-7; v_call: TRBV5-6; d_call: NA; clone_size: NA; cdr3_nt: TGTGCCAGCAGCTTTATTGAACAGGTTTCCTACGAGCAGTACTTC; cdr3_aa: CASSFIEQVSYEQYF
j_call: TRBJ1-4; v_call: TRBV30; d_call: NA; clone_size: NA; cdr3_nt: TGTGCCTGGAGTGTACCCCCTAATGAAAAACTGTTTTTT; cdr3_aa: CAWSVPPNEKLFF
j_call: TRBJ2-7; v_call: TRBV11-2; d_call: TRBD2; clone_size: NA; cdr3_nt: TGTGCCAGCAGCTTAGCCAGCGGGATATCTTACGAGCAGTACTTC; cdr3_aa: CASSLASGISYEQYF
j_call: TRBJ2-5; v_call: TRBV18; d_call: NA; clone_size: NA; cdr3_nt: TGTGCCAGCTCCCTCGGGACGGCGGAGACCCAGTACTTC; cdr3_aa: CASSLGTAETQYF
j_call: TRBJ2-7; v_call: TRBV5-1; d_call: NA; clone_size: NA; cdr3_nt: TGCGCCAGCAGCGGGACGACAGAGTTCAGCGAGCAGTACTTC; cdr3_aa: CASSGTTEFSEQYF
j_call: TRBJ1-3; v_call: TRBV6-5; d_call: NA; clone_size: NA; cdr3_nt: TGTGCCAGCAGTTACGGGGGGTTCGGAAACACCATATATTTT; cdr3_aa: CASSYGGFGNTIYF
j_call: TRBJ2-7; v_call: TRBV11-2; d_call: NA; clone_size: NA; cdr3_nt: TGTGCCAGCAGCTTAGATCGAGGGACGTGGTACGAGCAGTACTTC; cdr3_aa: CASSLDRGTWYEQYF
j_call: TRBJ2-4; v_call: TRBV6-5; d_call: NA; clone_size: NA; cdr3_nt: TGTGCCAGCAGTTACGGTGGACAGACCAAAAACATTCAGTACTTC; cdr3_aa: CASSYGGQTKNIQYF
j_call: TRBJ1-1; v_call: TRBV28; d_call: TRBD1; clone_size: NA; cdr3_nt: TGTGCCAGCATGCGGCAGGGGGGTACCTTGGGCACTGAAGCTTTCTTT; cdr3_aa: CASMRQGGTLGTEAFF
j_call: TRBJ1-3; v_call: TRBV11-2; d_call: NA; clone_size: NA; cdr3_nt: TGTGCCAGCAGCTTAGATGGGGGTCCCTCTGGAAACACCATATATTTT; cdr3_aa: CASSLDGGPSGNTIYF
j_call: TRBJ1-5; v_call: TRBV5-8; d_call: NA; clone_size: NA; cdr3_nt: TGTGCCAGCAGCTTCGGAGAAGCGCAGCCCCAGCATTTT; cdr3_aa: CASSFGEAQPQHF
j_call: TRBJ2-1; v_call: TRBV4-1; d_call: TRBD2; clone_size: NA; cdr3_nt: TGCGCCAGCAGCTTTAGCGGGAGATACAATGAGCAGTTCTTC; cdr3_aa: CASSFSGRYNEQFF
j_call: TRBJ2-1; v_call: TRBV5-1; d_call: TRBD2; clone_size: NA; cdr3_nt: TGCGCCAGCAGCTCCTTAGCGGGAGGTAATGAGCAGTTCTTC; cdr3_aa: CASSSLAGGNEQFF
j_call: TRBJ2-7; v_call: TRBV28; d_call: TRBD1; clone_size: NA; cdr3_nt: TGTGCCAGCACCTGGACAGGGTTCTACGAGCAGTACTTC; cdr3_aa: CASTWTGFYEQYF
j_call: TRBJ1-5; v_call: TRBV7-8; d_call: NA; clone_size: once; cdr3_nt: TGTGCCAGCAGCCCGCCCTTTTACGGAGAGGGGAGCAATCAGCCCCAGCATTTT; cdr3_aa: CASSPPFYGEGSNQPQHF
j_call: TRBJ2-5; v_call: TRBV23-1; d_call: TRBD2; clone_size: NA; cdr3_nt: TGCGCCAGCAGTCAATCCTGGATAGGGGAGGGAGAAGAGACCCAGTACTTC; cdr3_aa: CASSQSWIGEGEETQYF
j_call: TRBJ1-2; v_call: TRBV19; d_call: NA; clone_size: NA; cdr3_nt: TGTGCCAGTAGTATCCCCCCGGGGGTCTATGGCTACACCTTC; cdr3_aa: CASSIPPGVYGYTF
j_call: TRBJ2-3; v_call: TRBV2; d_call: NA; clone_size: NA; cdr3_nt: TGTGCCAGCAGTCCTAGTATGACAGCCTCCTTGCGGTATTTT; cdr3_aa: CASSPSMTASLRYF
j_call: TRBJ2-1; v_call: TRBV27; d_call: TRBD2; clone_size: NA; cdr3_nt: TGTGCCAGCAGTCCTCTAGCGGGAGGGATGAATGAGCAGTTCTTC; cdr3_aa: CASSPLAGGMNEQFF
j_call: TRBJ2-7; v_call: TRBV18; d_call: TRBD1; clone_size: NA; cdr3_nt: TGTGCCAGCTCACTGGGACAGGGAACCTACGAGCAGTACTTC; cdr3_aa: CASSLGQGTYEQYF
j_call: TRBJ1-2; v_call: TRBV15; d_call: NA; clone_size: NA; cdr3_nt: TGTGCCACCAGCAGAGTTCGGCCAACTGGGGGTATAGTCATAGCTAACTATGGCTACACCTTC; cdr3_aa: CATSRVRPTGGIVIANYGYTF
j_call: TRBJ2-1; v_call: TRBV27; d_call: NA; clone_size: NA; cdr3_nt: TGTGCCAGCAGTTTAGGGCTTGTTGGAGAGCAGTTCTTC; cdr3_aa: CASSLGLVGEQFF
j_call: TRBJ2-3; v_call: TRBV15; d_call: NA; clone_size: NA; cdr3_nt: TGTGCCACCAGCAGCGAGTATGGAGATACGCAGTATTTT; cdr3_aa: CATSSEYGDTQYF